What follows are 25 T cell receptor beta chains derived from one specimen sequenced in a study of vaccination effects on CD4 cells after COVID-19. Within the ViraFEST assay, antigen-specific CD4+ T cells underwent expansion with viral peptide pools prior to sequencing. On day 10 of culture, CD4+ T cells were separated out. Each participant was given two doses of one vaccine (BNT162b2 or mRNA-1273). The antigens for these receptors are not known. The assay was immunoSEQ multiplex PCR, and TCRdb's table has in-frame clones only and misses some. Altogether roughly 71,000 clones are present, about 80% being singletons, with the ten largest covering 0.75% to 1%. Sequenced material: CD4+ T cells from PBMCs cultured with HCoV-OC43 spike peptides, taken after COVID-19 vaccination. Stated subset: HCoV-OC43 spike overlapping peptide pool stimulation. These receptors were obtained from a human donor who received a COVID-19 vaccine.

The chain employs TRBV24-1 and TRBJ2-1; D is ambiguous. Trimming stripped 4 bases from V and 8 bases from J, with 11 bases between. The CDR3 runs 13 residues. Germline CDR1 is KGHDR and CDR2 is SFDVKD. The CDR3 here is CATSEPGRDEQFF. As DNA, the CDR3 is TGTGCCACCAGTGAACCCGGACGGGATGAGCAGTTCTTC.

The chain uses TRBV7-2 and TRBJ2-5, with 13 bases lining up with TRBD2. Germline V lookup: CDR1 SGHTA, CDR2 FQGNSA. V trimming: 3 bases; J trimming: 4 bases; junction bases outside the gene matches: 5. The CDR3 length is 16 residues. DNA of the CDR3: TGTGCCAGCAGCTTCACTAGCGGGGGGGCGCGAGAGACCCAGTACTTC. It specifies CASSFTSGGARETQYF.

The chain links TRBV28 to TRBJ2-7, with TRBD1 as a possible D gene (6 bases). V was shortened by 4 bases and J by 2 bases, with 12 bases between the two germline ends. The germline V gene has CDR1 MDHEN and CDR2 SYDVKM. The CDR3 totals 14 residues. The CDR3 nucleotides read TGTGCCAGCAGTTCACCGGGACAAGCCTACGAGCAGTACGTC. This encodes CASSSPGQAYEQYV.

V gene TRBV7-2 combines with J gene TRBJ2-3; D tentatively fits TRBD1 or TRBD2 (6 bases each). Germline V gives CDR1 SGHTA, CDR2 FQGNSA. The CDR3 totals 15 residues. V lost 5 bases to trimming and J lost 2 bases, with 14 bases between them. The CDR3 reads CASSGEGGPTDTQYF. In DNA form, the CDR3 reads TGTGCCAGCAGCGGAGAGGGGGGACCCACAGATACGCAGTATTTT.

This sequence joins TRBV18 and TRBJ2-3; D may be TRBD2 (5 bases). The germline gives CDR1 KGHSH, CDR2 LQKENI. V lost 4 bases to trimming and J lost 2 bases, with 10 bases between them. The length of the CDR3 is 14 residues. CDR3 bases: TGTGCCAGCTCACTCGAGGACTCCACAGATACGCAGTATTTT. This translates into CASSLEDSTDTQYF.

The chain is built from TRBV19 and TRBJ1-6; the D is unclear. The CDR3 extends over 13 amino acids. Trimming pared 4 bases from V and 1 base from J, leaving 2 bases between. Germline CDR1 and CDR2: LNHDA and SQIVND (reference sequence). Written as DNA, the CDR3 is TGTGCCAGTAGTAGGTCCTATAATTCACCCCTCCACTTT. Its translation is CASSRSYNSPLHF.

The chain joins TRBV5-1 to TRBJ2-5; D is tentatively TRBD1 or TRBD2 (6 bases each). The CDR3 consists of 16 residues. In germline, CDR1 is SGHRS, CDR2 YFSETQ. V was pared by 0 bases and J by 4 bases, with 16 bases between. Here the CDR3 reads CASSLEGGGLGETQYF. DNA for the CDR3: TGCGCCAGCAGCTTGGAAGGTGGGGGGCTTGGAGAGACCCAGTACTTC.

V gene TRBV7-6 combines with J gene TRBJ1-2, with TRBD1 matching 8 bases. CDR3 length equals 16 residues. V lost 5 bases, J lost 3 bases, and 11 bases stayed unmatched. Germline CDR1 SGHVS, CDR2 FNYEAQ. The CDR3 reads CASSQGGTGGDYGYTF. In DNA, the CDR3 is TGTGCCAGCAGCCAGGGTGGTACAGGGGGAGACTATGGCTACACCTTC.

The chain recombines TRBV7-9 with TRBJ1-2, with D maybe TRBD1 (6 bases). CDR3 size: 15 residues. CDR1 SEHNR and CDR2 FQNEAQ come from the germline V gene (reference sequence). Trimming removed 1 base at V and 4 bases at J, with 13 bases between. The CDR3 sequence: CASSLEAGEAYGYTF. The CDR3 nucleotides are TGTGCCAGCAGCTTAGAGGCAGGGGAGGCCTATGGCTACACCTTC.

V and J are TRBV11-2 and TRBJ2-1, with 9 bases lining up with TRBD2. With 5 bases clipped from V and 6 bases from J, the junction kept 8 bases outside the gene matches. The CDR3 consists of 15 residues. CDR1 is SGHAT, CDR2 FQNNGV, per germline. As DNA, the CDR3 is TGTGCCAGCAGCCTAGGGGCGGGGGGGCCCAATGAGCAGTTCTTC. Encoded protein: CASSLGAGGPNEQFF.

V is TRBV11-2 and J is TRBJ2-2; the D gene is possibly TRBD2 (5 bases). Trimming shortened V by 5 bases and J by 0 bases, and 7 bases separated the two germline ends. Germline lookup yields CDR1 SGHAT and CDR2 FQNNGV. There are 14 residues in the CDR3. CDR3 protein: CASSLGTNTGELFF. The DNA of the CDR3 is TGTGCCAGCAGCCTCGGGACGAACACCGGGGAGCTGTTTTTT.

The chain couples TRBV12-3 or TRBV12-4 to TRBJ1-1; no reliable D call. This CDR3 is 12 amino acids long. Trimming removed 3 bases at V and 0 bases at J, with 2 bases between. CDR3 residues: CASSLLNTEAFF. The CDR3 coding sequence is TGTGCCAGCAGTTTGTTGAACACTGAAGCTTTCTTT.

This chain links TRBV19 with TRBJ1-4; D remains unclear. CDR1 and CDR2 (germline): LNHDA, SQIVND (reference sequence). The CDR3 is 13 amino acids. Trimming took off 10 bases at V and 1 base at J, with 10 bases between the two ends. In nucleotides, the CDR3 is TGTGCCACTAGAGGAGGAACTAATGAAAAACTGTTTTTT. Its protein is CATRGGTNEKLFF.

V gene TRBV3-1 (or the pseudogene TRBV3-2) combines with J gene TRBJ2-5, with 8 positions matching TRBD1. The germline V gene has CDR1 LGHDT and CDR2 YNNKEL (reference sequence). V was pared by 4 bases and J by 1 base, with 2 bases of the junction left unmatched. The CDR3 is 14 amino acids. Written as DNA, the CDR3 is TGTGCCAGCAGCCCCACAGGGGGCCAAGAGACCCAGTACTTC. Its translation is CASSPTGGQETQYF.

This clone has only one observation. The rearrangement uses TRBV28 and TRBJ1-5; 8 bases line up with TRBD1. CDR1 is MDHEN, CDR2 SYDVKM, per germline. The CDR3 consists of 17 residues. V lost 3 bases to trimming and J lost 6 bases; unmatched junction nucleotides: 13. The CDR3 DNA reads as TGTGCCAGCAGTTTTTTATTGTCGGCAGGGGGCGGTCAGCCCCAGCATTTT. This translates into CASSFLLSAGGGQPQHF.

The gene calls are TRBV7-3 and TRBJ2-5; possible D gene TRBD2, 5 bases. V was cut by 1 base and J by 5 bases, with 14 bases left in between. Germline CDR1 and CDR2: SGHTA and FQGTGA. The CDR3 has 15 residues. CDR3 residues: CASSLSGQPGETQYF. CDR3 sequence (DNA): TGTGCCAGCAGCTTAAGCGGGCAGCCTGGGGAGACCCAGTACTTC.

The CDR3: CASSLNFGTGGTEAFF. CDR3 coding DNA: TGTGCCAGCAGCTTAAACTTCGGGACAGGGGGCACTGAAGCTTTCTTT. The chain joins TRBV11-2 to TRBJ1-1, with 11 bases that match TRBD1. V lost 2 bases to trimming and J lost 4 bases; unmatched junction nucleotides: 6. The CDR3 spans 16 residues. Germline CDR1 is SGHAT and CDR2 is FQNNGV.

This chain joins TRBV28 and TRBJ1-2; 7 bases fit TRBD1. V lost 2 bases and J lost 5; bases outside the gene matches: 2. CDR1 is MDHEN, CDR2 SYDVKM, per germline. The CDR3 is 13 residues long. The CDR3 region is CASSLEQGYGYTF. The DNA of the CDR3 is TGTGCCAGCAGTTTAGAACAGGGGTATGGCTACACCTTC.

V usage is TRBV30 and J usage is TRBJ1-2; D gene ambiguous. The germline V and J ends were trimmed by 1 base and 0 bases, with 6 bases remaining between them. This CDR3 spans 13 amino acids. CDR1 GTSNPN and CDR2 SVGIG come from the germline V gene (reference sequence). CDR3 nucleotide sequence: TGTGCCTGGAGTGCACCAGCTAACTATGGCTACACCTTC. It codes for CAWSAPANYGYTF.

The V gene is TRBV7-6, the J gene TRBJ2-1, with TRBD2 matching over 10 bases. The CDR3 runs to 18 residues. V dropped 2 bases and J dropped 0; count of bases not matched to a gene: 7. Germline loops: CDR1 SGHVS, CDR2 FNYEAQ. The CDR3 DNA follows: TGTGCCAGCAGCTTAAGGGCTAGCGGGGGCCTCTCCTACAATGAGCAGTTCTTC. It specifies CASSLRASGGLSYNEQFF.

The table lists this clone with a count of one. The rearrangement uses TRBV30 and TRBJ1-2, with D unclear. The CDR3 consists of 13 residues. Trimming removed 3 bases from V and 2 bases from J, with 10 bases in between. The V gene's germline CDR1 is GTSNPN and CDR2 SVGIG (reference sequence). The CDR3 here is CAWRPQVNYGYTF. The CDR3 DNA is TGTGCCTGGAGACCCCAGGTCAACTATGGCTACACCTTC.

The table lists this clone with a count of one. The chain joins TRBV5-4 to TRBJ1-4; D is undetermined. Germline loops: CDR1 SGHNT, CDR2 YYREEE (reference sequence). Trimming cost V 1 base and J 7 bases, with 11 bases left between them. This CDR3 has 14 residues. CDR3 in amino acids: CASSLNSGFEKLFF. CDR3 in DNA: TGTGCCAGCAGCTTGAATTCCGGATTTGAAAAACTGTTTTTT.

The CDR3 DNA follows: TGTGCCAGCAGCAAAGCAGTAGTGTCAGGTAGCACAGATACGCAGTATTTT. Residues: CASSKAVVSGSTDTQYF. V gene TRBV21-1 combines with J gene TRBJ2-3; the table names TRBD1, a call not compared with the DNA. TRBV21-1 is recorded as a pseudogene. This CDR3 region has 17 residues.

The CDR3 protein is CASSQDPPGALSNQPQHF. The CDR3 DNA is TGTGCCAGCAGCCAAGATCCTCCGGGGGCTTTAAGCAATCAGCCCCAGCATTTT. The V call is TRBV3-1 (or the pseudogene TRBV3-2), the J call TRBJ1-5, with D possibly matching TRBD1 (6 bases). Trimming shortened V by 0 bases and J by 1 base, and 16 bases separated the two germline ends. The germline gives CDR1 LGHDT, CDR2 YNNKEL (reference sequence). CDR3 length: 18 amino acids.

V is TRBV5-1 and J is TRBJ2-3, with no clear D. V was trimmed by 0 bases and J by 2 bases, leaving 10 bases between them. The CDR3 length is 15 residues. The germline V gene encodes CDR1 SGHRS and CDR2 YFSETQ. Here the CDR3 reads CASSLAAGITDTQYF. CDR3 bases: TGCGCCAGCAGCTTGGCGGCCGGAATCACAGATACGCAGTATTTT.